The 27 T cell receptor beta chains below were found in one sample sequenced in a study of identical twins. TCRdb itself ran the 5' RACE reads through MiXCR, one entry per CDR3 protein. The sample yields more than 1.5 million distinct CDR3 sequences, around 33% seen once. Sequencing input: cord blood. The receptors originated from a newborn girl in good health.

This clonotype was seen a few times. V usage is TRBV3-1 and J usage is TRBJ2-6, with 7 bases identical to TRBD1. V shed 0 bases and J 2 bases; nucleotides not matched to a gene: 13. CDR3 size: 20 residues. Germline CDR1 and CDR2: LGHDT and YNNKEL (reference sequence). CDR3 sequence reads: CASSQEGQDPQCTGANVLTF. DNA of the CDR3: TGTGCCAGCAGCCAAGAAGGACAGGATCCTCAGTGCACTGGGGCCAACGTCCTGACTTTC.

This clonotype was detected a few times. V gene TRBV5-6 combines with J gene TRBJ2-7, with 11 bases lining up with TRBD2. The CDR3 contains 16 residues. The junction had 9 bases not matched to a gene; V was cut back by 4 bases and J by 3 bases. Germline assignment: CDR1 SGHDT and CDR2 YYEEEE. The CDR3 coding sequence is TGTGCCAGCAGCCAGGAGGGACTAGCGGCCTTCTACGAGCAGTACTTC. Its translation: CASSQEGLAAFYEQYF.

The V and J genes are TRBV4-2 and TRBJ2-1; D is perhaps TRBD2 (6 bases). This CDR3 comprises 16 residues. Between the trimmed V and J ends, which lost 4 bases and 2 bases, there was a span of 15 bases. The germline gives CDR1 LGHNA, CDR2 YNFKEQ. CDR3 DNA sequence: TGTGCCAGCAGCCCTTTGTTAGCGGTCACCTACAATGAGCAGTTCTTC. This gives the protein CASSPLLAVTYNEQFF.

The V and J genes are TRBV18 and TRBJ2-3, with D maybe TRBD2 (5 bases). The length of the CDR3 is 14 residues. The germline V and J ends were trimmed by 1 base and 4 bases, with 9 bases remaining between them. Germline lookup yields CDR1 KGHSH and CDR2 LQKENI. The CDR3 sequence: CASSPLASSDTQYF. The CDR3 bases are TGTGCCAGCTCACCACTAGCGAGCTCAGATACGCAGTATTTT.

There are many counts of this clonotype. The rearrangement links TRBV27 to TRBJ2-3; D perhaps matches TRBD2 (6 bases). This CDR3 is built from 15 residues. The V end lost 6 bases, the J end lost 0 bases, and 13 bases lay between the germline ends. Germline lookup yields CDR1 MNHEY and CDR2 SMNVEV (reference sequence). CDR3: CASSLRGRSTDTQYF. DNA of the CDR3: TGTGCCAGCAGCTTGCGGGGTAGAAGCACAGATACGCAGTATTTT.

The V call is TRBV20-1, the J call TRBJ1-5; 8 nucleotides align to TRBD1. V was clipped by 6 bases and J by 5 bases; unmatched bases: 12. This CDR3 has 15 residues. Germline CDR1 and CDR2: DFQATT and SNEGSKA (reference sequence). DNA of the CDR3: TGCAGTGCCCCAAAGGCGCAGGGGGCTTATCAGCCCCAGCATTTT. Protein sequence: CSAPKAQGAYQPQHF.

This clonotype has only a few counts. The genes are TRBV5-5 and TRBJ1-2; possibly TRBD1 for D (5 bases). CDR1 is SGHKS and CDR2 is YYEKEE in the germline V gene (reference sequence). The CDR3 is 15 amino acids. Trimming left V 4 bases short and J 4 bases short, with 17 bases between. CDR3 sequence: CASSLAEQAFYGYTF. CDR3 DNA: TGTGCCAGCAGCCTGGCTGAACAGGCCTTCTATGGCTACACCTTC. The entire variable domain, with the rest obtained from reference TRBV5-5 and TRBJ1-2, is as follows: DAGVTQSPTHLIKTRGQQVTLRCSPISGHKSVSWYQQVLGQGPQFIFQYYEKEERGRGNFPDRFSARQFPNYSSELNVNALLLGDSALYLCASSLAEQAFYGYTFGSGTRLTVV.

V usage is TRBV3-1 and J usage is TRBJ2-7, with 8 bases identical to TRBD2. The J call is uncertain, as TRBJ2-4 better fits the DNA end. From germline, CDR1 is LGHDT and CDR2 YNNKEL (reference sequence). The CDR3 consists of 18 residues. The CDR3 reads CASSQERGGGRYKNIQYF. CDR3 coding DNA: TGTGCCAGCAGCCAAGAAAGAGGTGGCGGGAGGTACAAAAACATTCAGTACTTC.

The chain has TRBV6-1 and TRBJ2-7; D possibly corresponds to TRBD1 (6 bases). CDR3 length: 16 residues. Trimming removed 8 bases from V and 4 bases from J, with 24 bases in between. The germline CDR1 and CDR2 sequences are MNHNS and SASEGT. The CDR3 spells CASVPNSGTFYYEQYF. For the CDR3, the DNA is TGTGCCAGCGTGCCTAACTCCGGGACATTTTATTACGAGCAGTACTTC.

This clonotype was counted a few times. This sequence joins TRBV7-2 and TRBJ2-4, with 9 bases fitting TRBD1. Germline loops: CDR1 SGHTA, CDR2 FQGNSA. The CDR3 consists of 17 residues. The ends lost 2 bases at V and 0 bases at J; junction bases unmatched: 5. This chain's CDR3 is CASSLRGQGVAKNIQYF. CDR3 nucleotide sequence: TGTGCCAGCAGCTTAAGGGGACAGGGAGTAGCCAAAAACATTCAGTACTTC.

This clonotype appeared many times. The chain uses TRBV28 and TRBJ2-7, with TRBD2 identical over 8 bases. Germline CDR1 and CDR2: MDHEN and SYDVKM. Trimming at V came to 2 bases and at J to 3 bases, leaving 3 bases not matched to a gene. The CDR3 extends over 14 amino acids. For the CDR3, the DNA is TGTGCCAGCAGTTTACTAGCGGGTTTCTACGAGCAGTACTTC. It codes for CASSLLAGFYEQYF.

The genes are TRBV5-1 and TRBJ2-4; no clear D gene. The J call is in doubt because the DNA end fits TRBJ2-5 better. The CDR3 is made up of 13 amino acids. The germline CDR1 and CDR2 sequences are SGHRS and YFSETQ. This CDR3 reads CASSRIPWGTQYF. Written as DNA, the CDR3 is TGCGCCAGCAGCCGAATACCATGGGGGACCCAGTACTTC.

This chain uses TRBV20-1 with TRBJ2-7; 7 bases are a match to TRBD1. CDR3 size: 13 residues. The V segment lost 3 bases and the J segment 5 bases; nucleotides outside the gene matches: 7. Looked up from germline, CDR1 is DFQATT and CDR2 is SNEGSKA (reference sequence). Here the CDR3 DNA reads TGCAGTGCTAGTGACAGGGCCGGCCACGAGCAGTACTTC. It encodes CSASDRAGHEQYF.

The chain links TRBV20-1 to TRBJ2-5; possible D gene TRBD1, 5 bases. The length of the CDR3 is 15 residues. Trimming stripped 1 base from V and 1 base from J, with 13 bases between. Germline CDR1 and CDR2: DFQATT and SNEGSKA (reference sequence). CDR3 coding DNA: TGCAGTGCTAGAGCGGCCTCAACAGGCCAAGAGACCCAGTACTTC. It specifies CSARAASTGQETQYF.

The rearrangement uses TRBV5-1 and TRBJ2-7; D possibly matches TRBD1 or TRBD2 (6 bases each). CDR1 and CDR2 (germline): SGHRS, YFSETQ. The V end was cut by 5 bases, the J end by 3 bases, with 15 bases between. The CDR3 extends over 14 amino acids. CDR3 coding DNA: TGCGCCAGCAGTCTGAGGGGGGACCGCTACGAGCAGTACTTC. It is translated as CASSLRGDRYEQYF.

The chain couples TRBV5-8 to TRBJ1-1, with TRBD1 identical over 8 bases. J lost 3 bases, V lost 0 bases, and 4 bases had no gene match. Germline values: CDR1 SGHTS, CDR2 YDEGEE. This CDR3 comprises 15 residues. CDR3 sequence: CASSLGRGQYTEAFF. DNA of the CDR3: TGTGCCAGCAGCTTGGGCAGGGGGCAGTACACTGAAGCTTTCTTT.

This clonotype was seen at least ten times. This chain uses TRBV12-3 or TRBV12-4 with TRBJ1-5; 8 positions match TRBD1. The ends lost 2 bases at V and 3 bases at J; junction bases unmatched: 3. The CDR3 extends over 15 amino acids. In DNA form, the CDR3 reads TGTGCCAGCAGTTTACAGGGGGCGCCCAATCAGCCCCAGCATTTT. As protein: CASSLQGAPNQPQHF.

This chain uses TRBV12-3 or TRBV12-4 with TRBJ2-5; D ambiguous. The CDR3 extends over 12 amino acids. The V gene lost 4 bases and the J gene lost 11 bases, with 14 bases spanning the gap. In DNA form, the CDR3 reads TGTGCCAGCAGTTCCCATAACTACGGGCAGTACTTC. This sequence encodes CASSSHNYGQYF.

The rearrangement joins TRBV18 to TRBJ2-7, with 7 bases lining up with TRBD1. The V and J ends lost 3 bases and 2 bases, in that order; junction bases with no gene match: 10. CDR3 size: 16 residues. Germline CDR1 is KGHSH and CDR2 is LQKENI. Here the CDR3 DNA reads TGTGCCAGCTCACCCCGAGGGACAGTTAAGACCTACGAGCAGTACTTC. Residues: CASSPRGTVKTYEQYF.

This clonotype was counted only a few times. V usage is TRBV7-2 and J usage is TRBJ2-5, with a tentative D call TRBD2 (5 bases). The CDR3 consists of 15 residues. The V gene lost 2 bases and the J gene lost 1 base, with 11 bases spanning the gap. CDR1 and CDR2 (germline): SGHTA, FQGNSA. CDR3 nucleotide sequence: TGTGCCAGCAGCTTAACTAGGATTGCCCAAGAGACCCAGTACTTC. It encodes CASSLTRIAQETQYF.

This clonotype has only a few counts. This chain connects TRBV20-1 to TRBJ2-3; maybe TRBD2 (6 bases). Between the trimmed V and J ends, which lost 1 base and 2 bases, there was a span of 7 bases. The CDR3 runs 13 residues. From germline, CDR1 is DFQATT and CDR2 SNEGSKA (reference sequence). Written as DNA, the CDR3 is TGCAGTGCTAGAGCGGGAGACACAGATACGCAGTATTTT. This sequence encodes CSARAGDTDTQYF.

The chain has TRBV7-2 and TRBJ2-3; D unclear. The CDR3 loop spans 14 amino acids. Germline loops: CDR1 SGHTA, CDR2 FQGNSA. Between the trimmed V and J ends, which lost 0 bases and 6 bases, there was a span of 10 bases. The CDR3 spells CASSLAPDEDTQYF. DNA of the CDR3: TGTGCCAGCAGCTTAGCACCCGACGAGGATACGCAGTATTTT.

The rearrangement uses TRBV6-2 or TRBV6-3 and TRBJ1-5; a possible D gene is TRBD1 (6 bases). The CDR3 totals 13 residues. From germline, CDR1 is MNHEY and CDR2 SVGEGT. V was trimmed by 5 bases and J by 7 bases, leaving 12 bases between them. The CDR3 loop reads CASSQTGRQPQHF. The CDR3 DNA is TGTGCCAGCAGTCAAACAGGGCGCCAGCCCCAGCATTTT.

This clonotype appeared a few times. J is TRBJ2-7 and V is TRBV5-1; TRBD1 aligns across 9 bases. Losses at the gene ends were 0 bases for V and 0 bases for J; bases not matched to a gene: 7. Germline V gene lookup returns CDR1 SGHRS and CDR2 YFSETQ. The CDR3 consists of 17 residues. DNA for the CDR3: TGCGCCAGCAGCTTGGCCGGGACAGGGCGTACCTCCTACGAGCAGTACTTC. This codes for CASSLAGTGRTSYEQYF.

CDR3 nucleotides: TGTGCCAGCAGCCAAGGAAGGGGTTGGACCGGGGAGCTGTTTTTT. Its translation is CASSQGRGWTGELFF. The V call is TRBV14, the J call TRBJ2-2, with D possibly matching TRBD1 (5 bases). CDR3 length: 15 amino acids. Germline lookup yields CDR1 SGHDN and CDR2 FVKESK. V lost 1 base and J lost 5, with 11 bases in between.

This clonotype was detected a few times. The chain couples TRBV20-1 to TRBJ2-4; 10 bases are a match to TRBD2. Near its end, the DNA agrees better with TRBJ2-5, so the J call may be wrong. This CDR3 is 15 amino acids long. Looked up from germline, CDR1 is DFQATT and CDR2 is SNEGSKA (reference sequence). CDR3 nucleotide sequence: TGCAGTGCTATAAAAAGCGGGGGGGCTCAAGAGACCCAGTACTTC. This gives the protein CSAIKSGGAQETQYF.

The V call is TRBV27, the J call TRBJ2-7; 7 bases fit TRBD2. Per germline, CDR1 MNHEY and CDR2 SMNVEV (reference sequence). The ends lost 0 bases at V and 7 bases at J; junction bases unmatched: 18. This CDR3 has 18 residues. CDR3 DNA sequence: TGTGCCAGCAGTTTATCGGTGACTAGCTCTATCTCCTACAATGAGCAGTACTTC. Translating it yields CASSLSVTSSISYNEQYF.